This TCR beta chain originates from a study of T cell changes during pregnancy in multiple sclerosis. Sequencing was performed with immunoSEQ multiplex PCR; in TCRdb, only in-frame clones are kept and a portion is missing. Here the sample spans about 58,000 clones, 91% being singletons. V was trimmed by 5 bases and J by 2 bases, leaving 10 bases between them. Germline lookup yields CDR1 MNHEY and CDR2 SVGAGI. The CDR3 extends over 14 amino acids. The V gene is TRBV6-5, the J gene TRBJ1-5; tentative D call: TRBD1 (5 bases). This clonotype was obtained from a female donor in good health, enrolled as a control in a pregnancy study. Sample: CD4+ T cells from peripheral blood mononuclear cells, taken after pregnancy. This CDR3 is CASSPGLGNQPQHF. The CDR3 DNA sequence: TGTGCCAGCAGTCCGGGACTTGGCAATCAGCCCCAGCATTTT.